These T cell receptor beta chains were read from a single sample in a study of regulatory T cells in long-lasting Graves disease. TCRdb used MiXCR to reprocess the multiplex PCR reads, holding one entry per CDR3 protein. The sample has roughly 560,000 distinct CDR3 sequences, about 12% seen once; the top ten hold 8.9%. In addition, the sample was reused for a study of T cells in Graves' hyperthyroidism and ophthalmopathy.

The sample consisted of peripheral blood mononuclear cells (PBMCs), taken at new diagnosis, from a patient treated with antithyroid drugs. The receptors here all came from a woman in her twenties or thirties with Graves disease. The CDR3 runs from the conserved cysteine through the conserved F or W. Each record gives: J gene, clone size, D gene, V gene, CDR3 DNA, CDR3 protein. D genes are given only for firm matches. The size of a clone is reported for some rows only, either as once, few or many, or as a class for expanded clones.

j_gene: TRBJ2-5
abundance: many
d_gene: .
v_gene: TRBV10-3
CDR3nt: TGTGCCATCAACGACATGGGTCCAGCAGAGACCCAGTACTTC
CDR3aa: CAINDMGPAETQYF

j_gene: TRBJ2-7
abundance: many
d_gene: TRBD1
v_gene: TRBV6-2/TRBV6-3
CDR3nt: TGTGCCAGCAGGGAGGACAGGGGGTCCTACGAGCAGTACTTC
CDR3aa: CASREDRGSYEQYF

j_gene: TRBJ2-2
abundance: many
d_gene: .
v_gene: TRBV28
CDR3nt: TGTGCCAGCAGTTTCAGAGACACCGGGGAGCTGTTTTTT
CDR3aa: CASSFRDTGELFF

j_gene: TRBJ2-4
abundance: .
d_gene: .
v_gene: TRBV20-1
CDR3nt: TGCAGTGCTAGAACAATCGGGGGATACCCAAAAAACATTCAGTACTTC
CDR3aa: CSARTIGGYPKNIQYF

j_gene: TRBJ2-2
abundance: .
d_gene: .
v_gene: TRBV4-3
CDR3nt: TGCGCCAGCAGCCAAGTCTACGCGAACACCGGGGAGCTGTTTTTT
CDR3aa: CASSQVYANTGELFF

j_gene: TRBJ2-5
abundance: .
d_gene: .
v_gene: TRBV5-4
CDR3nt: TGTGCCAGCAGCGTGGATCCTCAAGAGACCCAGTACTTC
CDR3aa: CASSVDPQETQYF

j_gene: TRBJ2-1
abundance: few
d_gene: .
v_gene: TRBV25-1
CDR3nt: TGTGCCAGCGCTGATGAGGCGGGGGAGCAGTTCTTC
CDR3aa: CASADEAGEQFF

j_gene: TRBJ2-1
abundance: .
d_gene: TRBD2
v_gene: TRBV7-6
CDR3nt: TGTGCCAGCAGCTATGGACTAGCGGGAGGGCCCTCCTACAATGAGCAGTTCTTC
CDR3aa: CASSYGLAGGPSYNEQFF

j_gene: TRBJ1-1
abundance: .
d_gene: .
v_gene: TRBV3-1
CDR3nt: TGTGCCAGCAGCCAATCCGGGGGGAACTCTGAAGCTTTCTTT
CDR3aa: CASSQSGGNSEAFF

j_gene: TRBJ2-5
abundance: many
d_gene: .
v_gene: TRBV12-3/TRBV12-4
CDR3nt: TGTGCCAGCAGTCCCCCCCGCGGGCGGGTTCAAGAGACCCAGTACTTC
CDR3aa: CASSPPRGRVQETQYF

j_gene: TRBJ2-7
abundance: few
d_gene: TRBD2
v_gene: TRBV7-9
CDR3nt: TGTGCCAGCAGCTTAGCACTAGCGGGAGTTAATCGGCAGTACTTC
CDR3aa: CASSLALAGVNRQYF

j_gene: TRBJ2-2
abundance: many
d_gene: .
v_gene: TRBV19
CDR3nt: TGTGCCTTGGTCGGGGGAGGCCGAAACACCGGGGAGCTGTTTTTT
CDR3aa: CALVGGGRNTGELFF

j_gene: TRBJ2-7
abundance: many
d_gene: .
v_gene: TRBV19
CDR3nt: TGTGCCAGTAGTAGGGTCAGTATGACCTACGAGCAGTACTTC
CDR3aa: CASSRVSMTYEQYF

j_gene: TRBJ2-7
abundance: many
d_gene: .
v_gene: TRBV6-5
CDR3nt: TGTGCCAGCAGTTGGGGAACGGGCGAGCAGTACTTC
CDR3aa: CASSWGTGEQYF

j_gene: TRBJ1-1
abundance: .
d_gene: .
v_gene: TRBV20-1
CDR3nt: TGCAGTGCTAGCGGCTCGGTGTGGGGCCGGGCGGGCACTGAAGCATTCTTT
CDR3aa: CSASGSVWGRAGTEAFF

j_gene: TRBJ1-2
abundance: many
d_gene: .
v_gene: TRBV30
CDR3nt: TGTGCCTGGAACAAAGGGGAATTTCGGGGCTACACCTTC
CDR3aa: CAWNKGEFRGYTF

j_gene: TRBJ2-7
abundance: .
d_gene: .
v_gene: TRBV7-9
CDR3nt: TGTGCCAGCAGCTTAGAGGTAGGGTTCGAGCAGTACTTC
CDR3aa: CASSLEVGFEQYF

j_gene: TRBJ2-5
abundance: .
d_gene: TRBD1
v_gene: TRBV11-3
CDR3nt: TGTGCCAGCAGTTCCGGGACAGGGAGGGAGACCCAGTACTTC
CDR3aa: CASSSGTGRETQYF

j_gene: TRBJ2-4
abundance: many
d_gene: .
v_gene: TRBV29-1
CDR3nt: TGCAGCGCTACCACAGGGGCCAAAAACATTCAGTACTTC
CDR3aa: CSATTGAKNIQYF

j_gene: TRBJ2-2
abundance: many
d_gene: .
v_gene: TRBV28
CDR3nt: TGTGCCAGCAAGGGAGCGAACACCGGGGAGCTGTTTTTT
CDR3aa: CASKGANTGELFF

j_gene: TRBJ2-3
abundance: many
d_gene: .
v_gene: TRBV2
CDR3nt: TGTGCCAGCATAACGGACAGCACGCGGTATTTT
CDR3aa: CASITDSTRYF

j_gene: TRBJ2-1
abundance: few
d_gene: .
v_gene: TRBV29-1
CDR3nt: TGCAGCGACCGGGAGAGCTCCTACAATGAGCAGTTCTTC
CDR3aa: CSDRESSYNEQFF

j_gene: TRBJ2-1
abundance: many
d_gene: .
v_gene: TRBV6-1
CDR3nt: TGTGCCAGCAGTCTGCCGGGACATTCCTACAATGAGCAGTTCTTC
CDR3aa: CASSLPGHSYNEQFF

j_gene: TRBJ2-1
abundance: many
d_gene: TRBD2
v_gene: TRBV29-1
CDR3nt: TGCAGCGTTGAAACTAGCGGTCCCCACAATGAGCAGTTCTTC
CDR3aa: CSVETSGPHNEQFF

j_gene: TRBJ2-1
abundance: few
d_gene: .
v_gene: TRBV20-1
CDR3nt: TGCAGTGCTAGTGCGGCACCTTACAATGAGCAGTTCTTC
CDR3aa: CSASAAPYNEQFF

j_gene: TRBJ2-1
abundance: many
d_gene: .
v_gene: TRBV3-1
CDR3nt: TGTGCCAGCAGCCAAGACAGGGGGGGCTCCTACAATGAGCAGTTCTTC
CDR3aa: CASSQDRGGSYNEQFF

j_gene: TRBJ2-7
abundance: .
d_gene: .
v_gene: TRBV19
CDR3nt: TGTGCCAGTAGTATTTTCGGGAAGGAGACAGGCCCCTACGAGCAGTACTTC
CDR3aa: CASSIFGKETGPYEQYF

j_gene: TRBJ2-7
abundance: many
d_gene: .
v_gene: TRBV19
CDR3nt: TGTGCCAGTAGAACTCATCACGGGGGCTACGAGCAGTACTTC
CDR3aa: CASRTHHGGYEQYF

j_gene: TRBJ1-1
abundance: .
d_gene: TRBD1
v_gene: TRBV18
CDR3nt: TGTGCCAGCTCACGGGTACAGGGGGCGGCAATTGGGAACACTGAAGCTTTCTTT
CDR3aa: CASSRVQGAAIGNTEAFF

j_gene: TRBJ1-2
abundance: .
d_gene: TRBD1
v_gene: TRBV6-1
CDR3nt: TGTGCCAGCAGCTGGACAGGGGGCGGCTACACCTTC
CDR3aa: CASSWTGGGYTF

j_gene: TRBJ1-2
abundance: many
d_gene: TRBD1
v_gene: TRBV28
CDR3nt: TGTGCCAGCAGCAGTTTACCCGACAGGGGAGCGGATGGCTACACCTTC
CDR3aa: CASSSLPDRGADGYTF

j_gene: TRBJ2-1
abundance: many
d_gene: .
v_gene: TRBV30
CDR3nt: TGTGCCTGGAGTGTACTAGACAGTTCCTACAATGAGCAGTTCTTC
CDR3aa: CAWSVLDSSYNEQFF

j_gene: TRBJ1-2
abundance: many
d_gene: .
v_gene: TRBV19
CDR3nt: TGTGCCAGTAGTATGAGCTTTGGCTACACCTTC
CDR3aa: CASSMSFGYTF

j_gene: TRBJ2-1
abundance: many
d_gene: TRBD1
v_gene: TRBV6-5
CDR3nt: TGTGCCAGCAGTTCTACCGGGACAGAGTACAATGAGCAGTTCTTC
CDR3aa: CASSSTGTEYNEQFF

j_gene: TRBJ2-7
abundance: many
d_gene: .
v_gene: TRBV2
CDR3nt: TGTGCCAGCAGTGCCGGGACTGGGGGGAGGGAGCAGTACTTC
CDR3aa: CASSAGTGGREQYF

j_gene: TRBJ1-1
abundance: many
d_gene: TRBD1
v_gene: TRBV28
CDR3nt: TGTGCCAGCAGTTTCCGACAGGGTGGGGCTGAAGCTTTCTTT
CDR3aa: CASSFRQGGAEAFF

j_gene: TRBJ1-2
abundance: many
d_gene: .
v_gene: TRBV5-1
CDR3nt: TGCGCCAGCAGCTTCCGGACAGTAAGTGGCTACACCTTC
CDR3aa: CASSFRTVSGYTF

j_gene: TRBJ1-5
abundance: few
d_gene: .
v_gene: TRBV12-3/TRBV12-4
CDR3nt: TGTGCCAGCAGTATCTACAGGGATAGCAATCAGCCCCAGCATTTT
CDR3aa: CASSIYRDSNQPQHF

j_gene: TRBJ2-3
abundance: many
d_gene: TRBD1
v_gene: TRBV3-1
CDR3nt: TGTGCCAGCAGCCACCGCCGGGACAGTCGCACAGATACGCAGTATTTT
CDR3aa: CASSHRRDSRTDTQYF

j_gene: TRBJ2-1
abundance: many
d_gene: .
v_gene: TRBV12-3/TRBV12-4
CDR3nt: TGTGCCAGCAGATCGGCTGGGGAGTTCACTTCCGAGCAGTTCTTC
CDR3aa: CASRSAGEFTSEQFF

j_gene: TRBJ2-3
abundance: many
d_gene: .
v_gene: TRBV20-1
CDR3nt: TGCAGTGCTAGAAAATGGGACACAGATACGCAGTATTTT
CDR3aa: CSARKWDTDTQYF

j_gene: TRBJ1-1
abundance: many
d_gene: TRBD1
v_gene: TRBV29-1
CDR3nt: TGCAGCGTAAGGACAGGGGGCTTGACTGAAGCTTTCTTT
CDR3aa: CSVRTGGLTEAFF

j_gene: TRBJ1-6
abundance: few
d_gene: .
v_gene: TRBV19
CDR3nt: TGTGCCAGTATCGGACGGGATCGAAATTCACCCCTCCACTTT
CDR3aa: CASIGRDRNSPLHF

j_gene: TRBJ1-2
abundance: many
d_gene: .
v_gene: TRBV19
CDR3nt: TGTGCCAGTAGTATTAATACCGTTAACTATGGCTACACCTTC
CDR3aa: CASSINTVNYGYTF

j_gene: TRBJ2-1
abundance: many
d_gene: .
v_gene: TRBV11-2
CDR3nt: TGTGCCAGCAGCTTTCTAACAGGGAGCTCCTACAATGAGCAGTTCTTC
CDR3aa: CASSFLTGSSYNEQFF

j_gene: TRBJ2-1
abundance: few
d_gene: TRBD2
v_gene: TRBV6-1
CDR3nt: TGTGCCAGCAGTAAGACCCTAGCGGCCAATGAGCAGTTCTTC
CDR3aa: CASSKTLAANEQFF

j_gene: TRBJ2-7
abundance: many
d_gene: TRBD2
v_gene: TRBV4-1
CDR3nt: TGCGCCAGCAGCCAAATGGAGCCGGGCCTAGCGGTCTACGAGCAGTACTTC
CDR3aa: CASSQMEPGLAVYEQYF

j_gene: TRBJ1-1
abundance: many
d_gene: .
v_gene: TRBV11-2
CDR3nt: TGTGCCAGCAGTAAGCGAAGCGGGGCAGAAGCTTTCTTT
CDR3aa: CASSKRSGAEAFF

j_gene: TRBJ2-7
abundance: .
d_gene: .
v_gene: TRBV20-1
CDR3nt: TGCAGTGCTAGAGATTATCGCGGAGGCCCGTACGAGCAGTACTTC
CDR3aa: CSARDYRGGPYEQYF

j_gene: TRBJ1-6
abundance: many
d_gene: .
v_gene: TRBV2
CDR3nt: TGTGCCAGCAGTGAATCCAGGGTTAATTCACCCCTCCACTTT
CDR3aa: CASSESRVNSPLHF

j_gene: TRBJ1-5
abundance: many
d_gene: .
v_gene: TRBV7-2
CDR3nt: TGTGCCAGCAGCTTATTAACACTTCATAGCAATCAGCCCCAGCATTTT
CDR3aa: CASSLLTLHSNQPQHF

j_gene: TRBJ2-7
abundance: .
d_gene: .
v_gene: TRBV7-2
CDR3nt: TGTGCCAGCAGCTCCCTGGGGGGGCCCTACGAGCAGTACTTC
CDR3aa: CASSSLGGPYEQYF

j_gene: TRBJ2-3
abundance: .
d_gene: TRBD1
v_gene: TRBV9
CDR3nt: TGTGCCAGCAGCGCAGGGGGTTTAACAGATACGCAGTATTTT
CDR3aa: CASSAGGLTDTQYF

j_gene: TRBJ2-5
abundance: .
d_gene: TRBD1
v_gene: TRBV20-1
CDR3nt: TGCAGTGCACCGGGACAGGGGATGGGTGAGACCCAGTACTTC
CDR3aa: CSAPGQGMGETQYF

j_gene: TRBJ2-1
abundance: few
d_gene: .
v_gene: TRBV6-5
CDR3nt: TGTGCCAGCAGTTATTACTCTGGCGATGGGGAGCAGTTCTTC
CDR3aa: CASSYYSGDGEQFF

j_gene: TRBJ2-1
abundance: many
d_gene: .
v_gene: TRBV28
CDR3nt: TGTGCCAGCAGTGAAGGAGGGGGGAGGGCCTACAATGAGCAGTTCTTC
CDR3aa: CASSEGGGRAYNEQFF

j_gene: TRBJ2-1
abundance: .
d_gene: TRBD1
v_gene: TRBV7-9
CDR3nt: TGTGCCAGCAGCTTGGCAGGGGGTGAGACCCAGTTCTTC
CDR3aa: CASSLAGGETQFF

j_gene: TRBJ2-3
abundance: .
d_gene: .
v_gene: TRBV2
CDR3nt: TGTGCCAGCAGTCAAAGTGGGACCGGCACAGATACGCAGTATTTT
CDR3aa: CASSQSGTGTDTQYF

j_gene: TRBJ1-5
abundance: many
d_gene: .
v_gene: TRBV20-1
CDR3nt: TGCAGTGCTAGTAAGGGCCACGTTGGCAATCAGCCCCAGCATTTT
CDR3aa: CSASKGHVGNQPQHF